This TCR beta chain originates from a study of Graves' ophthalmopathy and Graves' hyperthyroidism. General observations from the study: Blood also contained most of the expanded thyroid clonotypes above 0.001 frequency.

Ophthalmopathy-affected donors exhibited moderate-to-severe activity, CAS ≥3, NOSPECS ≥4, and duration under 3 months. Concerning this clonotype: No antigen is known for it. A read error may explain this, as a much larger clone is one base away. This is likely a read error, given that the CDR3 carries no conserved phenylalanine or tryptophan at its end.

Amplification from RNA transcripts yielded the TCR beta CDR3 regions. A first-round RT-PCR used HTBI primers, followed by a second-round multiplex PCR. TCRdb reprocessed the multiplex PCR reads via MiXCR and lists one record per CDR3 protein. The sample has over 450,000 distinct CDR3 sequences, about an eighth seen once. In germline, CDR1 is SGHAT, CDR2 FQNNGV. J gave up 6 bases and V 3 bases, and 9 bases lay outside the gene matches. The CDR3 spans 16 residues. The V call is TRBV11-2, the J call TRBJ2-7, with TRBD1 matching 12 bases. The sample consisted of blood. This TCR came from a woman aged 25 to 39 with Graves' ophthalmopathy. CDR3 sequence: CASSLVYGTGGAEQYY. CDR3 bases: TGTGCCAGCAGCTTGGTATACGGGACAGGGGGCGCCGAGCAGTACTAC.